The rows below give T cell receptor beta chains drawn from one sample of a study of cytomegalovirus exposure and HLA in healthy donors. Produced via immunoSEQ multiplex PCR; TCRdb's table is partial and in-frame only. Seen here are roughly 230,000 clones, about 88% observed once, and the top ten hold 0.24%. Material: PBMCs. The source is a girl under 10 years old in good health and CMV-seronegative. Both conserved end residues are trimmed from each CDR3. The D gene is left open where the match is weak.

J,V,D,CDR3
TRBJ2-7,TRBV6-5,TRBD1,ASSQKTGPYEQY
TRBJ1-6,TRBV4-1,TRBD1,ASSQAGGGDNSPLH
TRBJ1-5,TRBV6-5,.,ASSPAGASNQPQH
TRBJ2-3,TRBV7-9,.,SSSFLAPSTDTQY
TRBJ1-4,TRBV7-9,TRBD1,ASSRTGFNEKLF
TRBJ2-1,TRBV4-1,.,ASSHTGGEQF
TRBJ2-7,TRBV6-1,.,ASNRGSLYEQY
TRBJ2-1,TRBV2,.,AGRLGRVLGEQF
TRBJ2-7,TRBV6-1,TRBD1,ASREDRSYEQY
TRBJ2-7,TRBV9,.,ASSVGHSYEQY
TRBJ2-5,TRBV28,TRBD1,ASSGTGIVETQY
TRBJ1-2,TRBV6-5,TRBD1,ASRRSGQANYGYT
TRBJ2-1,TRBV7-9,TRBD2,ASSLEMAGGEPYNEQF
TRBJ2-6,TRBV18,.,ASSTRGTGANVLT
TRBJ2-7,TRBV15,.,ATSRDPHWYEQY
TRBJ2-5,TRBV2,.,ASMDGAETQY
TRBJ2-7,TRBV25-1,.,ASSSSRGTVTYEQY
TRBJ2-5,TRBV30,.,AWRTRETQY
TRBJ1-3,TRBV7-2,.,ASSLQGGNTIY
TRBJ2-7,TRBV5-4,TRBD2,ASSIGLAGTSYEQY
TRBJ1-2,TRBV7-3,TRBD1,ASSPGQGGGYT
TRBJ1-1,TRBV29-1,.,SVTGWSTEAF
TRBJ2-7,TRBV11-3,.,ASSKKGHYSYEQY
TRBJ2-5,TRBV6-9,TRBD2,ASTQRRGGPETQY
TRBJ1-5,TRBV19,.,ASSSGGNQPQH
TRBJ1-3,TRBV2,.,ASSAGALYSGNTIY
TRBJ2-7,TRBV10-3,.,AISESGGGLYEQY